These 3 T cell receptor beta chains originate from one sample sequenced in a study of cytomegalovirus exposure and HLA in healthy donors. The PCR made use of 60 Vbeta and 13 Jbeta primers. Sequenced by immunoSEQ multiplex PCR; TCRdb stores in-frame clones only, minus some. The table includes 110,000 or so clones, roughly 70% detected once. Material for sequencing was PBMCs. These TCRs come from a man aged 18 to 29 in good health and CMV-seropositive.

The CDR3 is CASSLVAFGTGHTDTQYF. As DNA, the CDR3 is TGTGCCAGCAGTTTAGTCGCTTTCGGGACAGGGCACACAGATACGCAGTATTTT. The gene calls are TRBV27 and TRBJ2-3; 9 bases match TRBD1. This CDR3 has 18 residues. V dropped 2 bases and J dropped 2; count of bases not matched to a gene: 11. Germline-derived CDR1 and CDR2 are MNHEY and SMNVEV (reference sequence).

The V and J genes are TRBV9 and TRBJ2-3; TRBD2 matches at 12 bases. CDR1 and CDR2 from the germline V gene are SGDLS and YYNGEE. The CDR3 covers 15 residues. V was clipped by 4 bases and J by 10 bases; unmatched bases: 10. In DNA, the CDR3 is TGTGCCAGCAGCCAAGCCCCTAGCGGGGGGGCATCGCAGTATTTT. It yields the protein CASSQAPSGGASQYF. The entire variable domain, with the rest obtained from reference TRBV9 and TRBJ2-3, is as follows: DSGVTQTPKHLITATGQRVTLRCSPRSGDLSVYWYQQSLDQGLQFLIQYYNGEERAKGNILERFSAQQFPDLHSELNLSSLELGDSALYFCASSQAPSGGASQYFGPGTRLTVL.

The J gene is TRBJ1-5, the V gene TRBV6-6, with D perhaps TRBD1 (6 bases). The CDR3 loop spans 15 amino acids. Trimming pared 5 bases from V and 0 bases from J, leaving 11 bases between. Germline CDR1 is MNHNY and CDR2 is SVGAGI (reference sequence). CDR3 in amino acids: CASSRDILSNQPQHF. The CDR3 DNA is TGTGCCAGCAGTCGGGACATTCTTAGCAATCAGCCCCAGCATTTT.